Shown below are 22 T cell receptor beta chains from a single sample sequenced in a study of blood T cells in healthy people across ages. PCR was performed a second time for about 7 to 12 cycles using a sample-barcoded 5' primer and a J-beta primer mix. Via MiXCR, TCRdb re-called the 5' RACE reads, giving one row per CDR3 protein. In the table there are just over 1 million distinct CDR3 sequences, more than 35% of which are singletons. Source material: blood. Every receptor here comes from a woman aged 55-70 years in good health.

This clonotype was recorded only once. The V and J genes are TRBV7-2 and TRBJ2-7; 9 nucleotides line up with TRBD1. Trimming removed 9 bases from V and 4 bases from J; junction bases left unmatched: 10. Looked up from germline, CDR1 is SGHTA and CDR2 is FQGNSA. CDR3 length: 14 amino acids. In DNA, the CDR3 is TGTGCCAGTCACCCCGGGACAGGGTTGTACGAGCAGTACTTC. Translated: CASHPGTGLYEQYF.

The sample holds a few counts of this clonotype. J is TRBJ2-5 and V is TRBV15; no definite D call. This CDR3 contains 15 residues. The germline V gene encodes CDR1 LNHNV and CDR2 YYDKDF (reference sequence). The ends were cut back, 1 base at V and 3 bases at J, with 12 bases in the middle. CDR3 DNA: TGTGCCACCAGCAGAGTTGAGACTGACGAAGAGACCCAGTACTTC. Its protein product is CATSRVETDEETQYF.

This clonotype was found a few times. For the CDR3, the DNA is TGCAGTGCTAGAAGTAGCTGGACCTCTGGGGCCAACGTCCTGACTTTC. Its translation: CSARSSWTSGANVLTF. The J gene is TRBJ2-6, the V gene TRBV20-1; no reliable D call. This CDR3 region has 16 residues. The germline gives CDR1 DFQATT, CDR2 SNEGSKA (reference sequence). The V end was cut by 2 bases, the J end by 0 bases, with 11 bases between.

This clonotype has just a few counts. Here the CDR3 DNA reads TGCAGTGCTAGAGGGCGACTAGCGGGTAACACAGATACGCAGTATTTT. Translation gives CSARGRLAGNTDTQYF. This sequence joins TRBV20-1 and TRBJ2-3; 10 nucleotides agree with TRBD2. The CDR3 contains 16 residues. Trimming cost V 1 base and J 2 bases; bases outside gene matches: 6. CDR1 DFQATT and CDR2 SNEGSKA come from the germline V gene (reference sequence).

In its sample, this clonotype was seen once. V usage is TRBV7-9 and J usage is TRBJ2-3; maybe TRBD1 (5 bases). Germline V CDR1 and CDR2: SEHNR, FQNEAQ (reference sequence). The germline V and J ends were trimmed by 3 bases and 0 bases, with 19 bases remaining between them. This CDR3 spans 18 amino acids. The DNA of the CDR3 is TGTGCCAGCAGCTTCGCAGGGAACCCCCGGTGGAGCACAGATACGCAGTATTTT. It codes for CASSFAGNPRWSTDTQYF.

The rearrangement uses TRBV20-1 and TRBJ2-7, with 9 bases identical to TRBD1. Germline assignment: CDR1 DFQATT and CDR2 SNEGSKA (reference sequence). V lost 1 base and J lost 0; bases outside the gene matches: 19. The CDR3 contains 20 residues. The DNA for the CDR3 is TGCAGTGCTAGAGCGCTTAAACCGGGACAGGGCCCCGAAGTCTCCTACGAGCAGTACTTC. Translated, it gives CSARALKPGQGPEVSYEQYF.

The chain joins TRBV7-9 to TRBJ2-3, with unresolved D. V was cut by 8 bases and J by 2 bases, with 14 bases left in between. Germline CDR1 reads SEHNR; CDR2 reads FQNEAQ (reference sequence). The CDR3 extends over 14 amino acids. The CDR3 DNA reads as TGTGCCAGCTTGGGCCCCCAAATCACAGATACGCAGTATTTT. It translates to CASLGPQITDTQYF.

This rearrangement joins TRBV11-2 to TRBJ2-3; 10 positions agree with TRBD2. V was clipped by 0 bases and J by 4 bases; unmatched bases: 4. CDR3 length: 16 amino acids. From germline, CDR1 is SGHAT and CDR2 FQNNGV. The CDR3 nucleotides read TGTGCCAGCAGCTTAGAGATAGCGGGAGGATCAGATACGCAGTATTTT. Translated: CASSLEIAGGSDTQYF.

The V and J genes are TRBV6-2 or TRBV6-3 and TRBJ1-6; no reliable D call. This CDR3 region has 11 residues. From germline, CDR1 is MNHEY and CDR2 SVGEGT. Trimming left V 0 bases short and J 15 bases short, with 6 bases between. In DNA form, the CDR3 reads TGTGCCAGCAGTTACTCGCTTGGCCTCCACTTT. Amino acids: CASSYSLGLHF.

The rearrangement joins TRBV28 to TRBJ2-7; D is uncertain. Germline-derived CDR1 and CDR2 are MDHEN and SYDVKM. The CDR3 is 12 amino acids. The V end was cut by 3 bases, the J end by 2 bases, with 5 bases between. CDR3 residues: CASSFVAYEQYF. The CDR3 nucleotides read TGTGCCAGCAGTTTTGTAGCCTACGAGCAGTACTTC.

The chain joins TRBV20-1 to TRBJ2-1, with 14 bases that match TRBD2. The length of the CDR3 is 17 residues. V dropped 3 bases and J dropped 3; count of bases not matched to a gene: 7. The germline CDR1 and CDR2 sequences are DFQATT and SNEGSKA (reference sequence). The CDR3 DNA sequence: TGCAGTGCTAGGGGACTAGCGGGGGCGACCCTCTACAATGAGCAGTTCTTC. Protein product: CSARGLAGATLYNEQFF.

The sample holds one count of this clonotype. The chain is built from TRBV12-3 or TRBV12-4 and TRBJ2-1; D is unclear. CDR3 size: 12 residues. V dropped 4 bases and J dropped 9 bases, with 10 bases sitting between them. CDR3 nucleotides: TGTGCCAGCAGTTCCCCTACAATTGAGCAGTTCTTC. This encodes CASSSPTIEQFF.

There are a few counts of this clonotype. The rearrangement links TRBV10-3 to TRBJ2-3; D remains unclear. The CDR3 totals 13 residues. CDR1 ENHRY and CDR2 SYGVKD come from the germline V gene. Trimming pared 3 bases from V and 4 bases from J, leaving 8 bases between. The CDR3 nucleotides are TGTGCCATCAGTGAAGGGCCACCAGATACGCAGTATTTT. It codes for CAISEGPPDTQYF.

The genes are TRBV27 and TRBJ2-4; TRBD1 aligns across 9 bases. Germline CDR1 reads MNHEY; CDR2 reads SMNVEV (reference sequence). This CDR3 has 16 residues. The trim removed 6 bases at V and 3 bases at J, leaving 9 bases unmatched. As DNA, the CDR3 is TGTGCCAGCAGCCCTCCACAGGGGGCTGACAAAAACATTCAGTACTTC. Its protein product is CASSPPQGADKNIQYF.

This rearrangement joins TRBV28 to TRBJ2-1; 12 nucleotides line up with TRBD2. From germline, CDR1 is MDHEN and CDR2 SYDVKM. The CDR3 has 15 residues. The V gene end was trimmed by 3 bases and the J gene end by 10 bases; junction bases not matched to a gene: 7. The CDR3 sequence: CASSLETSGSEEQFF. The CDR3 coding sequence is TGTGCCAGCAGTTTGGAGACTAGCGGGAGTGAGGAGCAGTTCTTC. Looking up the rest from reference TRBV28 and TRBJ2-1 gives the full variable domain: DVKVTQSSRYLVKRTGEKVFLECVQDMDHENMFWYRQDPGLGLRLIYFSYDVKMKEKGDIPEGYSVSREKKERFSLILESASTNQTSMYLCASSLETSGSEEQFFGPGTRLTVL.

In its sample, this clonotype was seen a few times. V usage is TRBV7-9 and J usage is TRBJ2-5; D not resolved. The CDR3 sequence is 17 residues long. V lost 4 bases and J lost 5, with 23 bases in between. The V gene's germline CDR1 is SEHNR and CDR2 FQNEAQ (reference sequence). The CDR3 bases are TGTGCCAGCAGCTCCGGAAGTGGTGACAATTCTTGGGAGACCCAGTACTTC. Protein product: CASSSGSGDNSWETQYF.

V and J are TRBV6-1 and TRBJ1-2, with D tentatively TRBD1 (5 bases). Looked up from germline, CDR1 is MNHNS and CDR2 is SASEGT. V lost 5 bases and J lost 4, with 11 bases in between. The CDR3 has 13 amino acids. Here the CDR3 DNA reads TGTGCCAGCAGTCCGGACGGGACCTATGGCTACACCTTC. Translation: CASSPDGTYGYTF.

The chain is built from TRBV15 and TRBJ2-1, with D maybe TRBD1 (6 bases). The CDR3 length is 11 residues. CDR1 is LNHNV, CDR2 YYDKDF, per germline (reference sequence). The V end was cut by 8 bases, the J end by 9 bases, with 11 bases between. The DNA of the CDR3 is TGTGCCACCGGGACACTCGTTGAGCAGTTCTTC. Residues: CATGTLVEQFF.

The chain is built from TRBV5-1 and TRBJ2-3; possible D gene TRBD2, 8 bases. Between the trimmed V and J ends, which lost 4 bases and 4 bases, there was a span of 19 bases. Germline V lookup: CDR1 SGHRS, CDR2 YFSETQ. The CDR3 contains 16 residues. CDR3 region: CASSPGLGGFADTQYF. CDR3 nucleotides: TGCGCCAGCAGCCCGGGACTAGGGGGCTTTGCAGATACGCAGTATTTT.

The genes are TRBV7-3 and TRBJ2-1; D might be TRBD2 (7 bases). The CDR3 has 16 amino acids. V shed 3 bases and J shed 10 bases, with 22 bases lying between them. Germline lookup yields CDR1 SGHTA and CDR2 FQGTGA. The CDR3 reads CASSFTSVVLGGEQFF. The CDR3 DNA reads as TGTGCCAGCAGCTTCACTAGCGTCGTCTTAGGGGGGGAGCAGTTCTTC.

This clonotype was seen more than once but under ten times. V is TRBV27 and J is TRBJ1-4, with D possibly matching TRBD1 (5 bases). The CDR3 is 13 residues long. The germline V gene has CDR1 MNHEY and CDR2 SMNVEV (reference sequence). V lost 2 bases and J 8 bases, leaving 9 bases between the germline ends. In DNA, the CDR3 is TGTGCCAGCAGTTTACCTGGGGCCGAAAAACTGTTTTTT. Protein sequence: CASSLPGAEKLFF.

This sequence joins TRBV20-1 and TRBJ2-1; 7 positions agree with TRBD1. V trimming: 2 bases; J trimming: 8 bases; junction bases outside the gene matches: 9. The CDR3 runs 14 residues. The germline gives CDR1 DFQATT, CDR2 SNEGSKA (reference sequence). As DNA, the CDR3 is TGCAGTGCTAGACCCGGAACAGGGGTACATGAGCAGTTCTTC. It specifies CSARPGTGVHEQFF.